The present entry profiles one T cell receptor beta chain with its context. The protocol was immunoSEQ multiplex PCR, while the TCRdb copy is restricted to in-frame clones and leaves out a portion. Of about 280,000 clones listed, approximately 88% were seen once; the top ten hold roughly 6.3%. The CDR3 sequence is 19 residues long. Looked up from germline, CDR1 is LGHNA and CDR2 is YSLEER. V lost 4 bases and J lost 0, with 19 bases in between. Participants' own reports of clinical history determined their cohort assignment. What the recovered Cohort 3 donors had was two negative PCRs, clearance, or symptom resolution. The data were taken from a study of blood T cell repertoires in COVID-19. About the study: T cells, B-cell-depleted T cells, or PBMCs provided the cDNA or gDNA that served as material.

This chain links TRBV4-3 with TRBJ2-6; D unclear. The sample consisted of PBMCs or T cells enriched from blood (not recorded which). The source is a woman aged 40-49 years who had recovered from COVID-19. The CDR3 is CASSPRPAGRGSGANVLTF. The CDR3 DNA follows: TGCGCCAGCAGCCCCCGCCCTGCCGGCAGAGGCTCTGGGGCCAACGTCCTGACTTTC.